Below are 16 T cell receptor beta chains sequenced from a single sample in a study of response to subunit inactivated influenza vaccine. TCRdb fed the RT-PCR reads into MiXCR, producing one record per CDR3 protein. The sample consists of fewer than 350,000 distinct CDR3 sequences, about a fifth of them appearing once. Material: PBMCs from blood, obtained 21 months after vaccination. These receptors all stem from a man aged 45 to 70 who received an inactivated influenza vaccine.

The V and J genes are TRBV5-1 and TRBJ1-1, with D hard to call. This CDR3 has 16 residues. V gave up 4 bases and J gave up 0 bases, with 16 bases separating them. Germline values: CDR1 SGHRS, CDR2 YFSETQ. The CDR3 reads CASSPKMAVVNTEAFF. CDR3 bases: TGCGCCAGCAGCCCAAAGATGGCGGTGGTGAACACTGAAGCTTTCTTT.

This clonotype was counted ten times or more. This chain links TRBV29-1 with TRBJ1-4; D is undetermined. Trimming pared 6 bases from V and 13 bases from J, leaving 18 bases between. This CDR3 region has 12 residues. Germline assignment: CDR1 SQVTM and CDR2 ANQGSEA. CDR3 in DNA: TGCAGCGTCGTCTCACCCGGTGAGAGACTGTTTTTT. Translation gives CSVVSPGERLFF. The whole variable domain, remainder taken from reference TRBV29-1 and TRBJ1-4, is SAVISQKPSRDICQRGTSLTIQCQVDSQVTMMFWYRQQPGQSLTLIATANQGSEATYESGFVIDKFPISRPNLTFSTLTVSNMSPEDSSIYLCSVVSPGERLFFGSGTQLSVL.

Regarding this clonotype: This CDR3 is missing its conserved last phenylalanine or tryptophan, likely due to a read error. The chain employs TRBV7-2 and TRBJ1-5; D remains unclear. CDR1 and CDR2 (germline): SGHTA, FQGNSA. The CDR3 totals 13 residues. The CDR3 nucleotides are TGTGCCAGCAGCCCGAACCCCGATCAGGCCCAGCATTTA. This sequence encodes CASSPNPDQAQHL.

The chain couples TRBV5-1 to TRBJ1-1; D is uncertain. Trimming pared 1 base from V and 5 bases from J, leaving 12 bases between. There are 14 residues in the CDR3. CDR1 is SGHRS and CDR2 is YFSETQ in the germline V gene. The CDR3 loop reads CASSLYEGGTEAFF. The DNA for the CDR3 is TGCGCCAGCAGCTTGTACGAGGGAGGAACTGAAGCTTTCTTT.

The CDR3 coding sequence is TGCAGCGTTGAAAGGACCACCCGACAGGGCCAGGGTTTCTTT. Protein product: CSVERTTRQGQGFF. The chain couples TRBV29-1 to TRBJ1-1; the match to TRBD1 covers 7 bases. The CDR3 is made up of 14 amino acids. Looked up from germline, CDR1 is SQVTM and CDR2 is ANQGSEA. The J segment lost 13 bases and the V segment lost 2 bases, leaving 16 bases of the junction unmatched.

The chain is built from TRBV6-1 and TRBJ1-4; no clear D. Looked up from germline, CDR1 is MNHNS and CDR2 is SASEGT. V gave up 6 bases and J gave up 3 bases, with 14 bases separating them. CDR3 length: 15 amino acids. The DNA for the CDR3 is TGTGCCAGCAGGCCCGTAGGCCCAGCTAATGAAAAACTGTTTTTT. The encoded protein is CASRPVGPANEKLFF.

This clonotype was picked up a small number of times. This chain uses TRBV9 with TRBJ1-6, with D possibly matching TRBD1 (5 bases). The germline V gene encodes CDR1 SGDLS and CDR2 YYNGEE. The CDR3 spans 15 residues. Deletions cut 0 bases from V and 13 bases from J, with 17 bases between. The CDR3 region has the DNA TGTGCCAGCAGCGTAGATCCGGGGACCAGCTCCCCCCTCCACTTT. It translates to CASSVDPGTSSPLHF.

V and J are TRBV5-1 and TRBJ2-3; a weak D match, TRBD1 (5 bases). Germline-derived CDR1 and CDR2 are SGHRS and YFSETQ. Trimming left V 4 bases short and J 5 bases short, with 14 bases between. The CDR3 contains 14 residues. The chain's CDR3 is CASSPAGSKDTQYF. The CDR3 DNA reads as TGCGCCAGCAGCCCCGCAGGGTCCAAAGATACGCAGTATTTT.

The chain links TRBV4-3 to TRBJ1-2; D gene uncertain. V was pared by 1 base and J by 2 bases, with 8 bases between. The CDR3 consists of 14 residues. From germline, CDR1 is LGHNA and CDR2 YSLEER. The DNA of the CDR3 is TGCGCCAGCAGCCAAGGCAGCAGCAACTATGGCTACACCTTC. Its translation: CASSQGSSNYGYTF.

The chain links TRBV28 to TRBJ2-2; perhaps TRBD1 as D (5 bases). The CDR3 runs to 15 residues. The V gene lost 1 base and the J gene lost 7 bases, with 13 bases spanning the gap. In germline, CDR1 is MDHEN, CDR2 SYDVKM. The CDR3 spells CASSLFGRGGGELFF. The CDR3 region has the DNA TGTGCCAGCAGTTTATTCGGTAGGGGTGGCGGGGAGCTGTTTTTT.

A few counts support this clonotype. The chain couples TRBV10-3 to TRBJ1-5; no firm D call. Germline V gene lookup returns CDR1 ENHRY and CDR2 SYGVKD. With 0 bases removed from V and 0 bases from J, the gap between germline ends came to 6 bases. CDR3 size: 15 residues. CDR3 sequence (DNA): TGTGCCATCAGTGAGTCGATGGGTAGCAATCAGCCCCAGCATTTT. This encodes CAISESMGSNQPQHF.

The chain carries TRBV7-2 and TRBJ1-4; D gene uncertain. V lost 10 bases to trimming and J lost 4 bases, with 13 bases between them. The CDR3 runs 13 residues. Germline lookup yields CDR1 SGHTA and CDR2 FQGNSA. The CDR3 nucleotides are TGTGCCACCGCGCGGGGTAATAATGAAAAACTGTTTTTT. Translating it yields CATARGNNEKLFF.

In the case of this clonotype: This sequence may be a read error, since a much larger clone differs from it by one base. The chain is built from TRBV30 and TRBJ1-1, with D possibly TRBD1 on 5 matching bases. CDR1 is GTSNPN, CDR2 SVGIG, per germline (reference sequence). The V end was cut by 7 bases, the J end by 10 bases, with 13 bases between. This CDR3 spans 10 amino acids. CDR3: CASDRTLAFF. CDR3 DNA: TGTGCCTCAGACAGAACCCTAGCTTTCTTT.

The sample holds a few counts of this clonotype. This rearrangement joins TRBV28 to TRBJ1-4; D may be TRBD1 (6 bases). The CDR3 has 16 amino acids. Deletions cut 2 bases from V and 5 bases from J, with 15 bases between. Germline V lookup: CDR1 MDHEN, CDR2 SYDVKM. The chain's CDR3 is CASSLSFGRGNEKLFF. CDR3 in DNA: TGTGCCAGCAGTTTAAGTTTTGGCAGGGGAAATGAAAAACTGTTTTTT.

This chain connects TRBV12-3 or TRBV12-4 to TRBJ2-7; TRBD1 or TRBD2 may be the D gene (5 bases each). The V end lost 6 bases, the J end lost 3 bases, and 15 bases lay between the germline ends. The CDR3 has 14 amino acids. The CDR3 nucleotides read TGTGCCAGCAGGAAAACCGGGACGGACTACGAGCAGTACTTC. This sequence encodes CASRKTGTDYEQYF.

In its sample, this clonotype was seen a few times. The rearrangement uses TRBV18 and TRBJ2-7; D call uncertain. The germline V and J ends were trimmed by 4 bases and 4 bases, with 11 bases remaining between them. The CDR3 is made up of 13 amino acids. Germline CDR1 and CDR2: KGHSH and LQKENI. The CDR3 here is CASSRSSAYEQYF. CDR3 DNA: TGTGCCAGCTCACGGTCATCGGCATACGAGCAGTACTTC.